This T cell receptor beta chain was retrieved from a study of T cells after yellow fever vaccination. UMIs were added to TCR cDNA along with a universal primer site when it was made by 5'RACE template switching. TCRdb redid the calling of the 5' RACE reads with MiXCR, one entry per CDR3 protein. The sample contains fewer than 150,000 distinct CDR3 sequences, about 7.8% of which appear only once. This clonotype was counted at least ten times. The CDR3 length is 13 residues. Trimming at V came to 4 bases and at J to 6 bases, leaving 8 bases not matched to a gene. CDR1 GTSNPN and CDR2 SVGIG come from the germline V gene (reference sequence).

This specimen consisted of CD4+ T cells sorted from PBMCs, obtained more than 40 days after the first yellow fever vaccination. This TCR was recovered from a young man who received the YFV17D yellow fever vaccine. This chain links TRBV30 with TRBJ2-7; 8 bases agree with TRBD1. CDR3 loop: CAWKRGQGLEQYF. The CDR3 DNA is TGTGCCTGGAAACGCGGACAGGGCCTCGAGCAGTACTTC.